A selection of T cell receptor beta chains follows, all from one sample in a study of blood T cells in healthy people across ages. One entry per CDR3 protein, called by TCRdb with MiXCR from the 5' RACE reads. The sample comprises hundreds of thousands of distinct CDR3 sequences, approximately 30% of which are singletons, and 15% to 18% rests with the top ten. Sequenced input: blood. These receptors all stem from a woman of 80 years or more in good health. Each CDR3 is given with its conserved first and last residue. Each record gives: V gene, J gene, D gene, clone size, CDR3 DNA, CDR3 protein. The D gene is left open where the match is weak. Clone size is given for some rows only: seen once, a few or many times, or a class if the clone is expanded.

V gene: TRBV7-2; J gene: TRBJ2-4; D gene: .; clone size: many; CDR3 DNA: TGTGCCAGCCGGCTAAGGGACATTCAGTACTTC; CDR3 protein: CASRLRDIQYF
V gene: TRBV5-1; J gene: TRBJ2-1; D gene: TRBD2; clone size: once; CDR3 DNA: TGCGCCAGCAGCTTGGGAGCTAGCGGGAGGTTGTTAACGAATGAGCAGTTCTTC; CDR3 protein: CASSLGASGRLLTNEQFF
V gene: TRBV5-1; J gene: TRBJ1-2; D gene: TRBD1; clone size: .; CDR3 DNA: TGCGCCAGCAGCCTGGACAGGGGAAAGGGCTATGGCTACACCTTC; CDR3 protein: CASSLDRGKGYGYTF
V gene: TRBV7-3; J gene: TRBJ1-5; D gene: .; clone size: .; CDR3 DNA: TGTGCCAGCAGCAACAGGACCCCACATCAGCCCCAGCATTTT; CDR3 protein: CASSNRTPHQPQHF
V gene: TRBV5-6; J gene: TRBJ2-5; D gene: TRBD2; clone size: .; CDR3 DNA: TGTGCCAGCAGCAGAGCGGGAAACCTCCAAGAGACCCAGTACTTC; CDR3 protein: CASSRAGNLQETQYF
V gene: TRBV12-3/TRBV12-4; J gene: TRBJ1-2; D gene: TRBD1; clone size: many; CDR3 DNA: TGTGCCAGCAGTTTTGGGACAGGGCTTTCTAACTATGGCTACACCTTC; CDR3 protein: CASSFGTGLSNYGYTF
V gene: TRBV2; J gene: TRBJ2-3; D gene: TRBD2; clone size: .; CDR3 DNA: TGTGCCAGCACCTACCTAGCGGAAAGCACAGATACGCAGTATTTT; CDR3 protein: CASTYLAESTDTQYF
V gene: TRBV6-6; J gene: TRBJ1-2; D gene: TRBD1; clone size: many; CDR3 DNA: TGTGCCAGCAGACCCGGGACAGGGAACTATGGCTACACCTTC; CDR3 protein: CASRPGTGNYGYTF
V gene: TRBV9; J gene: TRBJ1-1; D gene: .; clone size: .; CDR3 DNA: TGTGCCAGCAGCCCCCGGGACGTGAACACTGAAGCTTTCTTT; CDR3 protein: CASSPRDVNTEAFF
V gene: TRBV3-1; J gene: TRBJ2-5; D gene: TRBD2; clone size: many; CDR3 DNA: TGTGCCAGCAGCCAGGGAGCGGGGGGCCAAGAGACCCAGTACTTC; CDR3 protein: CASSQGAGGQETQYF
V gene: TRBV3-1; J gene: TRBJ2-5; D gene: TRBD1; clone size: .; CDR3 DNA: TGTGCCAGCAGCCACCTAGGGACAGGAGAACAAGAGACCCAGTACTTC; CDR3 protein: CASSHLGTGEQETQYF
V gene: TRBV20-1; J gene: TRBJ1-2; D gene: .; clone size: many; CDR3 DNA: TGCAGTGCTTCTAAGGACGGGAGATATGGCTACACCTTC; CDR3 protein: CSASKDGRYGYTF